A single sample is the source of the 28 T cell receptor beta chains below, sequenced in a study of T cell responses to AZD1222 COVID-19 vaccine. Measured with immunoSEQ multiplex PCR; TCRdb has only the in-frame clones, and not every one. The sample includes approximately 180,000 clones, around 92% of them seen just once. The material was peripheral blood, obtained on day 0 of AZD1222 vaccination. These receptors were collected from an adult in good health.

This chain uses TRBV12-3 or TRBV12-4 with TRBJ1-1; D unclear. V was cut by 3 bases and J by 1 base, with 3 bases left in between. The CDR3 is 12 amino acids. The CDR3 is CASSFTNTEAFF. The CDR3, as DNA: TGTGCCAGCAGTTTCACGAACACTGAAGCTTTCTTT.

The chain carries TRBV4-2 and TRBJ2-5; possibly TRBD1 for D (6 bases). V was clipped by 4 bases and J by 5 bases, with 17 bases between them. There are 15 residues in the CDR3. Germline V gene sequence: CDR1 LGHNA, CDR2 YNFKEQ. Here the CDR3 reads CASSPPGQLLETQYF. The CDR3 DNA is TGTGCCAGCAGCCCCCCCGGACAGCTCTTGGAGACCCAGTACTTC.

In this sample, this clone turned up once. The rearrangement links TRBV6-1 to TRBJ1-6; unclear D gene. The CDR3 consists of 15 residues. V gave up 0 bases and J gave up 5 bases, with 8 bases separating them. The germline gives CDR1 MNHNS, CDR2 SASEGT. CDR3 DNA: TGTGCCAGCAGTGAAGCTCCCTCGCATAATTCACCCCTCCACTTT. It yields the protein CASSEAPSHNSPLHF.

The chain couples TRBV5-6 to TRBJ2-7; D might be TRBD1 (5 bases). Trimming took off 3 bases at V and 2 bases at J, with 9 bases between the two ends. This CDR3 spans 13 amino acids. CDR1 is SGHDT, CDR2 YYEEEE, per germline. DNA for the CDR3: TGTGCCAGCAGCTGGGGCCTTACCTACGAGCAGTACGTC. As protein: CASSWGLTYEQYV.

CDR3 protein: CASRPGQVNQPQHF. CDR3 nucleotides: TGTGCCAGCAGGCCGGGACAGGTTAATCAGCCCCAGCATTTT. The rearrangement uses TRBV6-5 and TRBJ1-5; 8 bases match TRBD1. The ends lost 6 bases at V and 4 bases at J; junction bases unmatched: 5. Germline V gene sequence: CDR1 MNHEY, CDR2 SVGAGI. There are 14 residues in the CDR3.

V and J are TRBV30 and TRBJ1-1, with D perhaps matching TRBD1 (5 bases). The CDR3 has 14 amino acids. The V gene lost 0 bases and the J gene lost 2 bases, with 10 bases spanning the gap. The germline V gene has CDR1 GTSNPN and CDR2 SVGIG (reference sequence). CDR3 protein: CAWSVGQGNTEAFF. CDR3 sequence (DNA): TGTGCCTGGAGTGTAGGTCAGGGCAACACTGAAGCTTTCTTT.

The chain carries TRBV5-6 and TRBJ2-1, with TRBD1 matching over 8 bases. Germline V lookup: CDR1 SGHDT, CDR2 YYEEEE. The CDR3 totals 15 residues. The ends lost 2 bases at V and 5 bases at J; junction bases unmatched: 6. The CDR3 nucleotides are TGTGCCAGCAGCTTACCGACAGGGGCGGACAATGAGCAGTTCTTC. It codes for CASSLPTGADNEQFF.

The CDR3 here is CASSFDRQHQPQHF. DNA for the CDR3: TGTGCCAGCAGCTTCGACAGGCAACATCAGCCCCAGCATTTT. The chain has TRBV7-3 and TRBJ1-5, with a tentative D call TRBD1 (6 bases). CDR1 is SGHTA, CDR2 FQGTGA, per germline. This CDR3 has 14 residues. Trimming stripped 3 bases from V and 5 bases from J, with 11 bases between.

This chain joins TRBV27 and TRBJ1-1; perhaps TRBD1 as D (5 bases). This CDR3 comprises 13 residues. V was clipped by 0 bases and J by 10 bases, with 12 bases between them. Germline loops: CDR1 MNHEY, CDR2 SMNVEV (reference sequence). The CDR3 coding sequence is TGTGCCAGCAGTTTATCGAATGGGGCGAGAGCTTTCTTT. As protein: CASSLSNGARAFF.

This clone came up once. This chain links TRBV9 with TRBJ2-5; TRBD2 matches at 7 bases. The V gene's germline CDR1 is SGDLS and CDR2 YYNGEE. This CDR3 spans 15 amino acids. With 3 bases clipped from V and 5 bases from J, the junction kept 10 bases outside the gene matches. In DNA, the CDR3 is TGTGCCAGCAGCGCCCTGACTAGCCCTGGGGAGACCCAGTACTTC. Its protein is CASSALTSPGETQYF.

This chain connects TRBV20-1 to TRBJ2-4, with D possibly called TRBD1 or TRBD2 (5 bases each). Germline CDR1 and CDR2: DFQATT and SNEGSKA (reference sequence). Trimming cost V 1 base and J 8 bases, with 6 bases left between them. This CDR3 has 11 amino acids. CDR3 in DNA: TGCAGTGCTAGAGGAGGGGACATTCAGTACTTC. It encodes CSARGGDIQYF.

The chain carries TRBV10-2 and TRBJ1-1, with D unresolved. Per the germline V gene, CDR1 is WSHSY and CDR2 is SAAADI. V gave up 3 bases and J gave up 7 bases, with 9 bases separating them. The CDR3 is 12 residues long. CDR3 DNA sequence: TGCGCCAGCAGTGATTATAAGCTTGAAGCTTTCTTT. Protein product: CASSDYKLEAFF.

The V call is TRBV7-9, the J call TRBJ2-5, with a tentative D call TRBD2 (5 bases). The CDR3 is made up of 13 amino acids. Germline V CDR1 and CDR2: SEHNR, FQNEAQ (reference sequence). The V gene lost 7 bases and the J gene lost 5 bases, with 14 bases spanning the gap. The CDR3 region has the DNA TGTGCCAGCATCTCTCCGGGGATCGAGACCCAGTACTTC. Translated, it gives CASISPGIETQYF.

V is TRBV4-1 and J is TRBJ1-1, with a tentative D call TRBD1 (6 bases). This CDR3 contains 15 residues. From germline, CDR1 is MGHRA and CDR2 YSYEKL. V gave up 0 bases and J gave up 10 bases, with 18 bases separating them. CDR3 region: CASSQEGGRNPIAFF. In nucleotides, the CDR3 is TGCGCCAGCAGCCAAGAGGGGGGCAGGAACCCGATAGCTTTCTTT.

The chain is built from TRBV30 and TRBJ1-5, with no clear D. The V end was cut by 0 bases, the J end by 5 bases, with 8 bases between. The CDR3 runs to 13 residues. The germline V gene has CDR1 GTSNPN and CDR2 SVGIG (reference sequence). The CDR3 sequence is CAWSVMRDQPQHF. CDR3 nucleotide sequence: TGTGCCTGGAGTGTAATGAGGGATCAGCCCCAGCATTTT.

The genes are TRBV2 and TRBJ1-5; tentative D call: TRBD1 (6 bases). Between the trimmed V and J ends, which lost 7 bases and 2 bases, there was a span of 12 bases. Germline assignment: CDR1 SNHLY and CDR2 FYNNEI. This CDR3 region has 14 residues. CDR3 in amino acids: CASKGDLGNQPQHF. CDR3 sequence (DNA): TGTGCCAGCAAGGGGGATTTGGGCAATCAGCCCCAGCATTTT.

The V gene is TRBV27, the J gene TRBJ2-1; tentatively, D is TRBD1 (5 bases). Trimming removed 2 bases at V and 10 bases at J, with 9 bases between. This CDR3 has 12 amino acids. In germline, CDR1 is MNHEY, CDR2 SMNVEV (reference sequence). Here the CDR3 DNA reads TGTGCCAGCAGTTTACGGGCAGGGGAGCAGTTCTTC. Amino acids: CASSLRAGEQFF.

This sequence joins TRBV27 and TRBJ1-6; weak D call: TRBD1 (5 bases). The length of the CDR3 is 15 residues. Trimming stripped 6 bases from V and 0 bases from J, with 9 bases between. The germline gives CDR1 MNHEY, CDR2 SMNVEV (reference sequence). In nucleotides, the CDR3 is TGTGCCAGCAGGCCCGGGGGCTCCTATAATTCACCCCTCCACTTT. This codes for CASRPGGSYNSPLHF.

The chain recombines TRBV19 with TRBJ2-1, with a tentative D call TRBD1 (6 bases). This CDR3 region has 15 residues. From germline, CDR1 is LNHDA and CDR2 SQIVND (reference sequence). V lost 10 bases and J lost 2, with 18 bases in between. The CDR3 sequence: CATRTDFPPYNEQFF. The CDR3, as DNA: TGTGCCACCAGGACAGATTTTCCCCCCTACAATGAGCAGTTCTTC.

This rearrangement joins TRBV15 to TRBJ1-6, with a tentative D call TRBD1 (5 bases). Trimming left V 8 bases short and J 4 bases short, with 15 bases between. The V gene's germline CDR1 is LNHNV and CDR2 YYDKDF (reference sequence). The CDR3 loop spans 15 amino acids. This CDR3 is CATGRGETYNSPLHF. The DNA of the CDR3 is TGTGCCACCGGGAGAGGGGAAACTTATAATTCACCCCTCCACTTT. Together with reference TRBV15 and TRBJ1-6, the CDR3 gives the full variable domain: DAMVIQNPRYQVTQFGKPVTLSCSQTLNHNVMYWYQQKSSQAPKLLFHYYDKDFNNEADTPDNFQSRRPNTSFCFLDIRSPGLGDTAMYLCATGRGETYNSPLHFGNGTRLTVT.

V is TRBV13 and J is TRBJ1-2, with D uncertain. The V end was cut by 2 bases, the J end by 1 base, with 17 bases between. The CDR3 runs 17 residues. Per the germline V gene, CDR1 is PRHDT and CDR2 is FYEKMQ (reference sequence). The CDR3 region is CASSLPKGSSFNYGYTF. CDR3 nucleotide sequence: TGTGCCAGCAGCTTACCCAAGGGCTCCAGCTTTAACTATGGCTACACCTTC.

The rearrangement uses TRBV5-1 and TRBJ1-3; TRBD1 might be the D (6 bases). V dropped 0 bases and J dropped 1 base, with 11 bases sitting between them. Germline V gene lookup returns CDR1 SGHRS and CDR2 YFSETQ. CDR3 length equals 16 residues. Here the CDR3 DNA reads TGCGCCAGCAGCTTGGGGCCGGGGGCATCTGGAAACACCATATATTTT. The encoded protein is CASSLGPGASGNTIYF.

The rearrangement links TRBV7-9 to TRBJ2-3, with D unclear. Germline assignment: CDR1 SEHNR and CDR2 FQNEAQ (reference sequence). Trimming stripped 1 base from V and 2 bases from J, with 10 bases between. This CDR3 region has 15 residues. The CDR3 is CASSLDGFSTDTQYF. CDR3 DNA: TGTGCCAGCAGCTTAGATGGCTTTTCCACAGATACGCAGTATTTT.

The chain couples TRBV6-1 to TRBJ1-6; D is ambiguous. Between the trimmed V and J ends, which lost 3 bases and 0 bases, there was a span of 9 bases. This CDR3 has 16 amino acids. CDR1 and CDR2 from the germline V gene are MNHNS and SASEGT. The CDR3 region has the DNA TGTGCCAGCAGTGACGGCAGGTTCTCCTATAATTCACCCCTCCACTTT. It translates to CASSDGRFSYNSPLHF.

The J gene is TRBJ1-1, the V gene TRBV6-5, with D uncertain. V lost 5 bases to trimming and J lost 3 bases, with 10 bases between them. CDR3 size: 13 residues. In germline, CDR1 is MNHEY, CDR2 SVGAGI. The CDR3 region has the DNA TGTGCCAGCAGTAAAACTAGGGACACTGAAGCTTTCTTT. Amino acids: CASSKTRDTEAFF.

V usage is TRBV6-5 and J usage is TRBJ1-5; unclear D gene. The V gene's germline CDR1 is MNHEY and CDR2 SVGAGI. Trimming left V 10 bases short and J 1 base short, with 11 bases between. This CDR3 region has 13 residues. The CDR3 loop reads CATEWVSNQPQHF. The DNA of the CDR3 is TGTGCCACGGAATGGGTCAGCAATCAGCCCCAGCATTTT.

Notes on this clone: The junction does not match germline at one end; this may be a read error. The chain uses TRBV7-2 and TRBJ2-3; D is possibly TRBD2 (5 bases). Germline V gene data show CDR1 as SGHTA and CDR2 as FQGNSA. This CDR3 region has 14 residues. CDR3 sequence reads: CASSLVAGDSTTLF. The CDR3 bases are TGTGCCAGCAGCTTAGTCGCGGGCGACTCCACAACTCTATTT.

This clone was counted a single time. The rearrangement joins TRBV2 to TRBJ1-1; D unresolved. This CDR3 spans 13 amino acids. Germline assignment: CDR1 SNHLY and CDR2 FYNNEI. Trimming left V 2 bases short and J 8 bases short, with 12 bases between. CDR3 sequence (DNA): TGTGCCAGCAGTGAAAGGCTTCGGGAGGAAGCTTTCTTT. Protein product: CASSERLREEAFF. Full variable domain (outside the CDR3, taken from reference TRBV2 and TRBJ1-1): EPEVTQTPSHQVTQMGQEVILRCVPISNHLYFYWYRQILGQKVEFLVSFYNNEISEKSEIFDDQFSVERPDGSNFTLKIRSTKLEDSAMYFCASSERLREEAFFGQGTRLTVV.